Following are 8 T cell receptor beta chains from one sample sequenced in a study of CXCR3-negative and CXCR3-positive naive CD8 T cells. With UMI labels, 5' RACE was used to prepare the TRB cDNA libraries. TCRdb re-called the 5' RACE reads; every CDR3 protein appears as one record, without DNA. Its table lists 20,000 to 30,000 distinct CDR3 sequences. Sequenced input: naive CXCR3- CD8+ T cells from blood. Regarding subset: CD45RO-CCR7+CD27+CD95- naive CD8+ T cells lacking CXCR3 (TNR3-). Receptors were obtained from a human donor in good health. Some clones in this sample may be carry-over from other donors' samples.

The gene calls are TRBV20-1 and TRBJ2-7. Germline lookup yields CDR1 DFQATT and CDR2 SNEGSKA (reference sequence). CDR3 size: 11 residues. CDR3 region: CSARSPYEQYF.

The rearrangement joins TRBV5-6 to TRBJ2-7; the D call of TRBD1 rests on TCRdb alone, since no DNA is present to check it. Germline CDR1 and CDR2: SGHDT and YYEEEE. This CDR3 comprises 13 residues. CDR3 sequence: CASRETGTYEQYF. The full variable domain, in which reference TRBV5-6 and TRBJ2-7 provide the parts outside the CDR3, is DAGVTQSPTHLIKTRGQQVTLRCSPKSGHDTVSWYQQALGQGPQFIFQYYEEEERQRGNFPDRFSGHQFPNYSSELNVNALLLGDSALYLCASRETGTYEQYFGPGTRLTVT.

The rearrangement joins TRBV6-5 to TRBJ2-7; TCRdb designates TRBD1, a call that cannot be tested without DNA. Looked up from germline, CDR1 is MNHEY and CDR2 is SVGAGI. The CDR3 spans 15 residues. The CDR3 here is CASRNRDRETYEQYF.

This rearrangement joins TRBV5-1 to TRBJ2-7; TCRdb's D gene call, TRBD1, goes unchecked for lack of DNA. CDR3 length: 17 residues. Germline V CDR1 and CDR2: SGHRS, YFSETQ. CDR3 amino acids: CASSLVPPGTASYEQYF.

The rearrangement uses TRBV4-3 and TRBJ1-1; TCRdb picks TRBD1, but there is no DNA to check that call. This CDR3 contains 14 residues. From germline, CDR1 is LGHNA and CDR2 YSLEER. CDR3 sequence reads: CASSQSQGYPEAFF.

The chain uses TRBV10-3 and TRBJ2-1; TCRdb returns TRBD1, unconfirmable since there is no DNA. Per the germline V gene, CDR1 is ENHRY and CDR2 is SYGVKD. The CDR3 sequence is 16 residues long. CDR3 loop: CAISGPGTERYNEQFF.

The chain recombines TRBV7-9 with TRBJ2-1; the TCRdb call, TRBD2, lacks DNA for checking. The CDR3 length is 13 residues. CDR1 and CDR2 from the germline V gene are SEHNR and FQNEAQ (reference sequence). The CDR3 loop is CASALALEDEQFF. Looking up the rest from reference TRBV7-9 and TRBJ2-1 gives the full variable domain: DTGVSQNPRHKITKRGQNVTFRCDPISEHNRLYWYRQTLGQGPEFLTYFQNEAQLEKSRLLSDRFSAERPKGSFSTLEIQRTEQGDSAMYLCASALALEDEQFFGPGTRLTVL.

This chain links TRBV3-1 with TRBJ2-3; with no DNA, the TCRdb D assignment of TRBD2 cannot be verified. The CDR3 totals 16 residues. Germline CDR1 is LGHDT and CDR2 is YNNKEL (reference sequence). The CDR3 sequence: CASSQGWSSDTDTQYF.